Included here is one TCR beta chain sequence, with context. The antigen is not known. Possible read error: a much larger clone is one base away. This CDR3 is built from 13 residues. From germline, CDR1 is SQVTM and CDR2 ANQGSEA. The source of the sample is a study of tumor and adjacent non-tumor tissue in lung cancer. For the study at large: The cohort had around eleven adenocarcinoma, a couple of squamous cell and 1 small cell patients. Regarding the study as a whole: Significantly higher TCR diversity was found in tumor than normal lung.

The template was RNA from unsorted bulk tissue. The library came from three nested PCR rounds adapted from ARM-PCR protocols. From the multiplex PCR reads, TCRdb called clonotypes with MiXCR, one entry per CDR3 protein. The sample carries around 70,000 distinct CDR3 sequences, roughly 60% recorded once. Sequenced: lung tumor tissue. This receptor was obtained from a man aged 50-59 years with non-small cell lung cancer. V is TRBV29-1 and J is TRBJ2-4, with TRBD1 matching 8 bases. In nucleotides, the CDR3 is TGCATCGTAAGGGACAGGTGGGAAAACATTCAGTACTTC. Its translation: CIVRDRWENIQYF. Complete variable domain (other parts from reference TRBV29-1 and TRBJ2-4): SAVISQKPSRDICQRGTSLTIQCQVDSQVTMMFWYRQQPGQSLTLIATANQGSEATYESGFVIDKFPISRPNLTFSTLTVSNMSPEDSSIYLCIVRDRWENIQYFGAGTRLSVL.